This T cell receptor (beta chain) was obtained from a study of blood T cells in healthy people across ages. PCR was performed a second time for roughly 6 to 12 cycles using a sample-barcoded 5' primer and a J-beta primer mix. TCRdb ran MiXCR on the 5' RACE reads and lists one entry per CDR3 protein. The data show approximately 800,000 distinct CDR3 sequences, with 55% to 65% seen just once and about 27% held by the top ten. Germline CDR1 reads LGHDT; CDR2 reads YNNKEL (reference sequence). Trimming cost V 4 bases and J 4 bases, with 15 bases left between them. CDR3 length equals 15 residues. Broader study findings: The lack of PBMC sorting stopped any conclusive naive versus antigen-experienced comparison.

Healthy Caucasian individuals from Russia aged roughly 6 to 100 were enrolled as donors. The sample, roughly 9.1 milliliters of peripheral blood, was drawn from each donor. About this clonotype itself: Its antigen is unidentified.

This sequence was found in a man aged 30-40 years in good health. The chain links TRBV3-1 to TRBJ2-3; possible D gene TRBD2, 6 bases. The sequenced material came from blood. CDR3 protein: CASSPRRVRADTQYF. The CDR3 nucleotides read TGTGCCAGCAGCCCCCGGAGGGTGAGGGCAGATACGCAGTATTTT.